The 20 T cell receptor beta chains listed next were all sequenced from one sample in a study of blood T cell repertoires in COVID-19 (dated by TCRdb to about 2020). The library came from the immunoSEQ multiplex PCR assay. The immuneACCESS repertoire file appears here via TCRdb, limited to in-frame rearrangements. These files lack a portion of the clones; in checked studies, under half of the deficit traces to unresolved V genes, and the cause of the others is not known. Within this sample are about 440,000 clones, with about 90% of them counted one time only. The ten most abundant clones make up about 0.6% of the sample. The sequenced material came from PBMCs or T cells enriched from blood (not recorded which). The source is a man aged 18 to 30 who had recovered from COVID-19.

The chain employs TRBV27 and TRBJ2-2; the D gene is possibly TRBD1 (6 bases). The germline CDR1 and CDR2 sequences are MNHEY and SMNVEV (reference sequence). The CDR3 is 17 amino acids. The ends were cut back, 8 bases at V and 2 bases at J, with 21 bases in the middle. CDR3 coding DNA: TGTGCCAGCCATATATTTGCCGGGACAATCAACACCGGGGAGCTGTTTTTT. Residues: CASHIFAGTINTGELFF.

This clone was found once. The CDR3 DNA is TGTGCCAGCAGTCCATGGGGACTAGCGGGGAGGGGCAGGGAGACCCAGTACTTC. This sequence encodes CASSPWGLAGRGRETQYF. The chain couples TRBV28 to TRBJ2-5, with 13 nucleotides matching TRBD2. CDR1 MDHEN and CDR2 SYDVKM come from the germline V gene. V dropped 5 bases and J dropped 5; count of bases not matched to a gene: 14. The CDR3 has 18 residues.

The V call is TRBV19, the J call TRBJ2-7; D remains ambiguous. The germline V gene has CDR1 LNHDA and CDR2 SQIVND (reference sequence). The length of the CDR3 is 14 residues. Between the trimmed V and J ends, which lost 3 bases and 2 bases, there was a span of 11 bases. Written as DNA, the CDR3 is TGTGCCAGTAGTATTGAGATCGGAGCCTACGAGCAGTACTTC. This gives the protein CASSIEIGAYEQYF.

The gene calls are TRBV6-5 and TRBJ1-4; possibly TRBD1 for D (5 bases). The length of the CDR3 is 15 residues. In germline, CDR1 is MNHEY, CDR2 SVGAGI. V gave up 2 bases and J gave up 8 bases, with 15 bases separating them. The CDR3 is CASSYARQGEEKLFF. The CDR3 DNA follows: TGTGCCAGCAGTTACGCTCGGCAGGGTGAGGAAAAACTGTTTTTT.

The rearrangement links TRBV7-8 to TRBJ2-7, with no clear D. This CDR3 is built from 12 residues. CDR1 is SGHVS and CDR2 is FQNEAQ in the germline V gene. Trimming took off 5 bases at V and 2 bases at J, with 7 bases between the two ends. CDR3 in amino acids: CASSPAAYEQYF. The CDR3 coding sequence is TGTGCCAGCAGCCCTGCGGCCTACGAGCAGTACTTC.

CDR3 protein: CAIRVAGLERTEAFF. CDR3 DNA sequence: TGTGCCATCCGTGTGGCAGGGTTAGAGAGGACTGAAGCTTTCTTT. The chain uses TRBV10-3 and TRBJ1-1; tentative D call: TRBD1 (5 bases). The ends were cut back, 8 bases at V and 5 bases at J, with 21 bases in the middle. Germline V gene data show CDR1 as ENHRY and CDR2 as SYGVKD. The CDR3 sequence is 15 residues long.

The DNA for the CDR3 is TGTGCCAGCAGCTCAGCCCCGGGAGGCTCCTACAATGAGCAGTTCTTC. Its translation: CASSSAPGGSYNEQFF. The J gene is TRBJ2-1, the V gene TRBV11-2; 7 bases are shared with TRBD2. The trim removed 4 bases at V and 0 bases at J, leaving 6 bases unmatched. CDR3 length: 16 residues. Germline V gene data show CDR1 as SGHAT and CDR2 as FQNNGV.

V gene TRBV5-8 combines with J gene TRBJ1-1, with 9 bases matching TRBD1. Germline CDR1 reads SGHTS; CDR2 reads YDEGEE. This CDR3 region has 17 residues. J lost 4 bases, V lost 5 bases, and 15 bases had no gene match. The DNA of the CDR3 is TGTGCCAGCAGGACGAAAGTCCCGGGACAGGGATTCACTGAAGCTTTCTTT. As protein: CASRTKVPGQGFTEAFF.

V usage is TRBV2 and J usage is TRBJ1-3; D is possibly TRBD1 (5 bases). V was pared by 3 bases and J by 0 bases, with 9 bases between. The CDR3 has 15 amino acids. The germline CDR1 and CDR2 sequences are SNHLY and FYNNEI. The CDR3 protein is CASSDQGSSGNTIYF. The CDR3 nucleotides read TGTGCCAGCAGTGACCAGGGAAGCTCTGGAAACACCATATATTTT.

The V and J genes are TRBV18 and TRBJ2-2; 9 positions match TRBD2. From germline, CDR1 is KGHSH and CDR2 LQKENI. CDR3 length: 17 amino acids. The V segment lost 1 base and the J segment 0 bases; nucleotides outside the gene matches: 3. Here the CDR3 DNA reads TGTGCCAGCTCACCACGGGCGGGAGGGCCGAACACCGGGGAGCTGTTTTTT. This codes for CASSPRAGGPNTGELFF.

V and J are TRBV30 and TRBJ1-1; 8 bases fit TRBD1. Germline CDR1 and CDR2: GTSNPN and SVGIG (reference sequence). CDR3 size: 14 residues. V lost 4 bases and J lost 2; bases outside the gene matches: 6. The CDR3 DNA follows: TGTGCCTGGATCCGGACAGGGCAAAACACTGAAGCTTTCTTT. Encoded protein: CAWIRTGQNTEAFF.

This clone was found a few times. The CDR3 spells CASSSTNEKLFF. CDR3 in DNA: TGTGCCAGTAGCTCAACTAATGAAAAACTGTTTTTT. The chain links TRBV19 to TRBJ1-4; D is uncertain. This CDR3 region has 12 residues. The V end lost 6 bases, the J end lost 0 bases, and 2 bases lay between the germline ends. CDR1 and CDR2 from the germline V gene are LNHDA and SQIVND (reference sequence).

This rearrangement joins TRBV7-1 to TRBJ2-3; 11 bases line up with TRBD1. TRBV7-1 is recorded as an ORF, its role being uncertain. J gave up 0 bases and V 3 bases, and 26 bases lay outside the gene matches. There are 24 residues in the CDR3. The CDR3 DNA reads TGTGCCAGCAGCTCTACAAAACGGACAGGGGGCGCCGTGACTAACCCCTTCAGCACAGATACGCAGTATTTT. This sequence encodes CASSSTKRTGGAVTNPFSTDTQYF.

This sequence joins TRBV4-2 and TRBJ2-1; 15 bases line up with TRBD2. J gave up 6 bases and V 0 bases, and 12 bases lay outside the gene matches. The CDR3 loop spans 20 amino acids. The germline V gene encodes CDR1 LGHNA and CDR2 YNFKEQ. The chain's CDR3 is CASSQDGKGLAGGLGNEQFF. CDR3 bases: TGTGCCAGCAGCCAAGATGGTAAGGGACTAGCGGGAGGTTTAGGCAATGAGCAGTTCTTC.

The chain combines TRBV3-1 (or the pseudogene TRBV3-2) with TRBJ1-3; D ambiguous. The V end was cut by 3 bases, the J end by 0 bases, with 15 bases between. There are 17 residues in the CDR3. Germline CDR1 reads LGHDT; CDR2 reads YNNKEL (reference sequence). CDR3 region: CASSHDTVLSSGNTIYF. The DNA of the CDR3 is TGTGCCAGCAGCCATGATACAGTCCTTTCCTCTGGAAACACCATATATTTT.

This clone was seen more than once but under ten times. The rearrangement links TRBV6-5 to TRBJ1-4; D ambiguous. The V end lost 2 bases, the J end lost 5 bases, and 9 bases lay between the germline ends. The CDR3 runs to 14 residues. Germline CDR1 and CDR2: MNHEY and SVGAGI. CDR3 nucleotides: TGTGCCAGCAGTTACACGTCAGTGAATGAAAAACTGTTTTTT. This translates into CASSYTSVNEKLFF.

In its sample, this clone was seen once. The chain combines TRBV5-5 with TRBJ2-5; TRBD1 aligns across 8 bases. CDR1 is SGHKS and CDR2 is YYEKEE in the germline V gene (reference sequence). The CDR3 covers 14 residues. V lost 0 bases and J lost 4; bases outside the gene matches: 2. The CDR3 loop is CASSLVGTGETQYF. CDR3 sequence (DNA): TGTGCCAGCAGCTTGGTCGGGACAGGAGAGACCCAGTACTTC. Filled out from reference TRBV5-5 and TRBJ2-5, the complete variable domain reads DAGVTQSPTHLIKTRGQQVTLRCSPISGHKSVSWYQQVLGQGPQFIFQYYEKEERGRGNFPDRFSARQFPNYSSELNVNALLLGDSALYLCASSLVGTGETQYFGPGTRLLVL.

The chain has TRBV28 and TRBJ1-2; 7 bases are shared with TRBD1. CDR3 length: 14 residues. Germline loops: CDR1 MDHEN, CDR2 SYDVKM. Trimming removed 3 bases from V and 3 bases from J; junction bases left unmatched: 4. The CDR3 DNA reads as TGTGCCAGCAGTTTTGCCAGGGGGGACTATGGCTACACCTTC. It codes for CASSFARGDYGYTF.

The V and J genes are TRBV12-3 or TRBV12-4 and TRBJ1-1; D not resolved. The CDR3 sequence is 11 residues long. Deletions cut 10 bases from V and 6 bases from J, with 12 bases between. DNA for the CDR3: TGTGCCACACATCGTCGGGCTGAAGCTTTCTTT. Its translation is CATHRRAEAFF.

The V and J genes are TRBV24-1 and TRBJ1-1, with D possibly matching TRBD1 (5 bases). This CDR3 comprises 15 residues. CDR1 KGHDR and CDR2 SFDVKD come from the germline V gene. V was trimmed by 5 bases and J by 2 bases, leaving 14 bases between them. CDR3 bases: TGTGCCACCAGTGGTGGGGCAGGGTCTAACACTGAAGCTTTCTTT. Translation gives CATSGGAGSNTEAFF.